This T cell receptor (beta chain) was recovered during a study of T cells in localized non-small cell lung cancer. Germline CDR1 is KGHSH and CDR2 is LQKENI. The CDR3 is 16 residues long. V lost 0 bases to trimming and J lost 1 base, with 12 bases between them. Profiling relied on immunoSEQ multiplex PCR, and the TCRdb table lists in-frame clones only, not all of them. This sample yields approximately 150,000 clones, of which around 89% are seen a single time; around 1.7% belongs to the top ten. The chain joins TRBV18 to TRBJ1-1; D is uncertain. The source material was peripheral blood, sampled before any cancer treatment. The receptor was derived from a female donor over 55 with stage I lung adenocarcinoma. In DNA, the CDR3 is TGTGCCAGCTCACCACCGGTATTAGGACGGAACACTGAAGCTTTCTTT. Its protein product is CASSPPVLGRNTEAFF.